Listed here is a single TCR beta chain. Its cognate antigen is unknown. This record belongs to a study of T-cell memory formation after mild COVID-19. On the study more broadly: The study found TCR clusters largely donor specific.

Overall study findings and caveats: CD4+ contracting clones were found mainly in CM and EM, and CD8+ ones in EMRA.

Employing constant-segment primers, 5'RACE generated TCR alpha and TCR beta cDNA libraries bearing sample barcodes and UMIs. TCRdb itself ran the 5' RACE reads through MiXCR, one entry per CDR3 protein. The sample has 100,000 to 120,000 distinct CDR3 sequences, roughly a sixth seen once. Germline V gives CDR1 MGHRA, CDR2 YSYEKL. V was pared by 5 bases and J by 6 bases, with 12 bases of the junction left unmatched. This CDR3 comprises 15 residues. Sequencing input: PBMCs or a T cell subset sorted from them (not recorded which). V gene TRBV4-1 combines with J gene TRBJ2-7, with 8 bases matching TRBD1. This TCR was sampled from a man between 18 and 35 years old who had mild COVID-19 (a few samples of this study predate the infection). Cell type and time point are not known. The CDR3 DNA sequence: TGCGCCAGCAGCTCACGGACAGGGCCGTTGGGCGAGCAGTACTTC. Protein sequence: CASSSRTGPLGEQYF.